What follows are 14 T cell receptor beta chains derived from one specimen sequenced in a study of CD8 T cells in Susac syndrome. Random hexamers served to reverse transcribe about 0.5 to 1 ug RNA. A single record per CDR3 protein comes from TCRdb applying MiXCR to the immunoSEQ multiplex PCR reads. The sample gives around 140,000 distinct CDR3 sequences, around 86% of which show up once; roughly 0.5% is in the top ten. Material for sequencing was CD8+ T cells from PBMCs. All receptors come from a human donor with multiple sclerosis.

The chain carries TRBV13 and TRBJ1-1, with D perhaps matching TRBD1 (5 bases). Germline assignment: CDR1 PRHDT and CDR2 FYEKMQ (reference sequence). The CDR3 contains 15 residues. Trimming pared 1 base from V and 6 bases from J, leaving 15 bases between. In DNA, the CDR3 is TGTGCCAGCAGCTTAGATTCGGCAGGGTGGGCTGAAGCTTTCTTT. Translation: CASSLDSAGWAEAFF.

V gene TRBV12-3 or TRBV12-4 combines with J gene TRBJ1-4, with unresolved D. The CDR3 has 14 residues. Trimming pared 6 bases from V and 0 bases from J, leaving 8 bases between. This CDR3 reads CASSLGATNEKLFF. CDR3 bases: TGTGCCAGCAGCCTAGGAGCAACTAATGAAAAACTGTTTTTT.

This chain links TRBV27 with TRBJ2-7, with D possibly matching TRBD1 (5 bases). The CDR3 runs to 14 residues. With 5 bases removed from V and 3 bases from J, the gap between germline ends came to 14 bases. Germline lookup yields CDR1 MNHEY and CDR2 SMNVEV (reference sequence). Written as DNA, the CDR3 is TGTGCCAGCAGTCCCCAGGGTTGGGGCTACGAGCAGTACTTC. This gives the protein CASSPQGWGYEQYF.

The rearrangement joins TRBV19 to TRBJ1-1; D uncertain. The germline V gene encodes CDR1 LNHDA and CDR2 SQIVND (reference sequence). With 7 bases removed from V and 1 base from J, the gap between germline ends came to 13 bases. This CDR3 contains 14 residues. CDR3 sequence: CASTIIFGNTEAFF. In nucleotides, the CDR3 is TGTGCCAGTACGATAATCTTCGGGAACACTGAAGCTTTCTTT. Filled out from reference TRBV19 and TRBJ1-1, the complete variable domain reads DGGITQSPKYLFRKEGQNVTLSCEQNLNHDAMYWYRQDPGQGLRLIYYSQIVNDFQKGDIAEGYSVSREKKESFPLTVTSAQKNPTAFYLCASTIIFGNTEAFFGQGTRLTVV.

The chain recombines TRBV24-1 with TRBJ2-5; no reliable D call. Trimming stripped 0 bases from V and 5 bases from J, with 3 bases between. Per the germline V gene, CDR1 is KGHDR and CDR2 is SFDVKD. The length of the CDR3 is 12 residues. CDR3 nucleotides: TGTGCCACCAGTGATTTGACGGAGACCCAGTACTTC. Translating gives CATSDLTETQYF.

The gene calls are TRBV11-2 and TRBJ2-1, with 8 nucleotides matching TRBD2. Germline CDR1 reads SGHAT; CDR2 reads FQNNGV. The ends lost 0 bases at V and 10 bases at J; junction bases unmatched: 5. CDR3 length: 14 residues. CDR3 in DNA: TGTGCCAGCAGCTTAGACGGGGGGGCCTGGGAGCAGTTCTTC. Protein: CASSLDGGAWEQFF.

This clonotype was recorded a few times. This chain links TRBV4-2 with TRBJ2-2, with 12 bases identical to TRBD2. Germline loops: CDR1 LGHNA, CDR2 YNFKEQ. This CDR3 comprises 17 residues. V dropped 4 bases and J dropped 4; count of bases not matched to a gene: 7. This CDR3 is CASSPTSGRYGTGELFF. CDR3 coding DNA: TGTGCCAGCAGCCCTACTAGCGGGAGGTACGGCACCGGGGAGCTGTTTTTT.

This chain uses TRBV5-1 with TRBJ2-7; possible D gene TRBD2, 5 bases. The CDR3 has 17 residues. The germline V gene has CDR1 SGHRS and CDR2 YFSETQ. V dropped 3 bases and J dropped 3 bases, with 22 bases sitting between them. This CDR3 is CASSSLGIGVGGYEQYF. The CDR3 coding sequence is TGCGCCAGCAGCTCCTTGGGTATCGGGGTGGGTGGCTACGAGCAGTACTTC.

The V gene is TRBV7-9, the J gene TRBJ1-1; the match to TRBD1 covers 7 bases. The germline gives CDR1 SEHNR, CDR2 FQNEAQ (reference sequence). The CDR3 consists of 15 residues. The V gene end was trimmed by 5 bases and the J gene end by 0 bases; junction bases not matched to a gene: 6. CDR3 nucleotide sequence: TGTGCCAGCAGCCATGGACAGGAGATGAACACTGAAGCTTTCTTT. Translated, it gives CASSHGQEMNTEAFF.

Turning to this clonotype: In this CDR3 the conserved last residue, phenylalanine or tryptophan, is missing, so a read error is likely. No DNA is shown, since the ends of the CDR3 on it are uncertain; the CDR3 is the one TCRdb lists. The CDR3 here is CASSQDDGEAFL. This rearrangement joins TRBV4-1 to TRBJ1-1. The CDR3 length equals 12 residues, ends included. Germline assignment: CDR1 MGHRA and CDR2 YSYEKL.

The rearrangement uses TRBV10-3 and TRBJ1-1; weak D call: TRBD1 (6 bases). Germline V CDR1 and CDR2: ENHRY, SYGVKD. The CDR3 runs to 14 residues. Trimming cost V 5 bases and J 3 bases, with 13 bases left between them. The CDR3 reads CAISFTGRDTEAFF. The DNA of the CDR3 is TGTGCCATCAGTTTTACAGGGAGGGACACTGAAGCTTTCTTT.

The chain joins TRBV24-1 to TRBJ2-1, with 8 bases lining up with TRBD1. CDR1 is KGHDR, CDR2 SFDVKD, per germline. V dropped 2 bases and J dropped 4; count of bases not matched to a gene: 6. The CDR3 covers 16 residues. CDR3 sequence (DNA): TGTGCCACCAGTGATTCGTACAGGGGGGATTACAATGAGCAGTTCTTC. It is translated as CATSDSYRGDYNEQFF.

The chain recombines TRBV6-1 with TRBJ1-5; D ambiguous. Germline V gene sequence: CDR1 MNHNS, CDR2 SASEGT. V was pared by 2 bases and J by 1 base, with 3 bases between. The CDR3 consists of 13 residues. The DNA for the CDR3 is TGTGCCAGCAGTGAACGAAGCAATCAGCCCCAGCATTTT. This sequence encodes CASSERSNQPQHF.

This rearrangement joins TRBV9 to TRBJ2-1; D may be TRBD2 (6 bases). CDR1 and CDR2 (germline): SGDLS, YYNGEE. The CDR3 extends over 14 amino acids. V was shortened by 0 bases and J by 11 bases, with 15 bases between the two germline ends. DNA of the CDR3: TGTGCCAGCAGCGTAGAGGCCAGCGGGCCCCAGCAGTTCTTC. Amino acid sequence: CASSVEASGPQQFF.